Detailed here is one T cell receptor beta chain. Its antigen is unidentified. Sequencing was performed with immunoSEQ multiplex PCR; in TCRdb, only in-frame clones are kept and a portion is missing. The profile shows 65,000 to 80,000 clones, approximately 86% of them singletons. The sample is drawn from a study of OX40 agonist ivuxolimab in advanced cancers. Study context: Eligibility rules accepted prior anti-PD-1, anti-PD-L1 or anti-CTLA-4 therapy, and 35% to 45% had some. Points from the study as a whole: CD4+ and CD8+ blood T cells expanded clonally by week 6 at 0.1 to 3.0 mg/kg.

Autoimmune disease history or systemic immunosuppression meant exclusion. V lost 0 bases and J lost 9, with 10 bases in between. The germline CDR1 and CDR2 sequences are SGHRS and YFSETQ. This CDR3 contains 13 residues. The sequence came from an adult with an advanced solid tumor such as melanoma, head and neck, liver or kidney cancer. This chain uses TRBV5-1 with TRBJ2-1; maybe TRBD2 (5 bases). The sequencing here drew on CD4+ or CD8+ T cells sorted from blood, taken in a trial of the OX40 agonist ivuxolimab. CDR3 region: CASSLAGFGEQFF. In nucleotides, the CDR3 is TGCGCCAGCAGCTTGGCGGGATTCGGTGAGCAGTTCTTC.